This is a list of T cell receptor beta chains from one sample in a study of cytomegalovirus exposure and HLA in healthy donors. Clones were sequenced by immunoSEQ multiplex PCR, and TCRdb holds only the in-frame ones, with some missing. The table includes about 120,000 clones, around three quarters detected once. Input material: PBMCs. The receptors derive from a man aged 25 to 45 in good health and CMV-seropositive. CDR3s include the opening cysteine and the closing phenylalanine or tryptophan. Each record gives: D gene, J gene, V gene, clone size, CDR3 protein, CDR3 DNA. D genes are given only for firm matches. Expanded clones get a size class; other rows say once, few or many, or leave the size out.

D gene: .
J gene: TRBJ2-1
V gene: TRBV6-5
clone size: .
CDR3 protein: CASAQGHYNEQFF
CDR3 DNA: TGTGCCAGCGCGCAGGGCCACTACAATGAGCAGTTCTTC

D gene: .
J gene: TRBJ2-1
V gene: TRBV5-5
clone size: few
CDR3 protein: CASRKIAAIGNEQFF
CDR3 DNA: TGTGCCAGCAGGAAGATAGCGGCTATAGGTAATGAGCAGTTCTTC

D gene: TRBD1
J gene: TRBJ1-1
V gene: TRBV5-5
clone size: .
CDR3 protein: CASSRQGLDTEAFF
CDR3 DNA: TGTGCCAGCAGTCGACAGGGGTTGGACACTGAAGCTTTCTTT

D gene: TRBD1
J gene: TRBJ1-4
V gene: TRBV27
clone size: once
CDR3 protein: CASRERTGVIEKLFF
CDR3 DNA: TGTGCCAGCAGGGAAAGGACAGGGGTAATTGAAAAACTGTTTTTT

D gene: .
J gene: TRBJ1-2
V gene: TRBV6-5
clone size: .
CDR3 protein: CASSYSRQGLGYTF
CDR3 DNA: TGTGCCAGCAGTTACTCGCGGCAGGGTCTAGGCTACACCTTC

D gene: TRBD1
J gene: TRBJ2-7
V gene: TRBV19
clone size: once
CDR3 protein: CASSIDGTGGYEQYF
CDR3 DNA: TGTGCCAGTAGTATAGATGGGACAGGGGGGTACGAGCAGTACTTC

D gene: TRBD2
J gene: TRBJ2-1
V gene: TRBV9
clone size: .
CDR3 protein: CASSAYTSGRGGEQFF
CDR3 DNA: TGTGCCAGCAGCGCTTACACTAGCGGGAGAGGGGGTGAGCAGTTCTTC

D gene: TRBD1
J gene: TRBJ2-2
V gene: TRBV27
clone size: .
CDR3 protein: CASSAIQGAGELFF
CDR3 DNA: TGTGCCAGCAGTGCGATACAGGGGGCCGGGGAGCTGTTTTTT

D gene: TRBD1
J gene: TRBJ2-7
V gene: TRBV7-9
clone size: .
CDR3 protein: CASSLERTGSRNEQYF
CDR3 DNA: TGTGCCAGCAGCTTAGAAAGGACAGGAAGTCGTAACGAGCAGTACTTC

D gene: .
J gene: TRBJ1-1
V gene: TRBV29-1
clone size: few
CDR3 protein: CSVEAGRGSPEAFF
CDR3 DNA: TGCAGCGTTGAAGCGGGACGGGGGAGCCCTGAAGCTTTCTTT

D gene: .
J gene: TRBJ1-2
V gene: TRBV29-1
clone size: once
CDR3 protein: CSVANRRVYGYTF
CDR3 DNA: TGCAGCGTTGCGAATCGGAGGGTTTATGGCTACACCTTC

D gene: .
J gene: TRBJ2-5
V gene: TRBV30
clone size: .
CDR3 protein: CAWSGLEETQYF
CDR3 DNA: TGTGCCTGGAGTGGACTAGAGGAGACCCAGTACTTC

D gene: .
J gene: TRBJ2-6
V gene: TRBV6-6
clone size: many
CDR3 protein: CASKNEFRANVLTF
CDR3 DNA: TGTGCCAGCAAAAACGAGTTCCGGGCCAACGTCCTGACTTTC

D gene: .
J gene: TRBJ2-5
V gene: TRBV19
clone size: .
CDR3 protein: CASSFLAASQETQYF
CDR3 DNA: TGTGCCAGTAGCTTCCTGGCCGCTAGTCAAGAGACCCAGTACTTC

D gene: TRBD1
J gene: TRBJ1-2
V gene: TRBV6-1
clone size: .
CDR3 protein: CASSDPHRGNYGYTF
CDR3 DNA: TGTGCCAGCAGTGACCCCCACAGGGGGAACTATGGCTACACCTTC

D gene: .
J gene: TRBJ1-5
V gene: TRBV4-3
clone size: few
CDR3 protein: CASSQELDQPQHF
CDR3 DNA: TGCGCCAGCAGCCAAGAATTAGATCAGCCCCAGCATTTT

D gene: .
J gene: TRBJ2-3
V gene: TRBV5-4
clone size: .
CDR3 protein: CASSLSTSTDTQYF
CDR3 DNA: TGTGCCAGCAGCTTGTCCACTAGCACAGATACGCAGTATTTT

D gene: TRBD1
J gene: TRBJ2-2
V gene: TRBV6-6
clone size: few
CDR3 protein: CASSGTGETGELFF
CDR3 DNA: TGTGCCAGCAGTGGGACAGGGGAGACCGGGGAGCTGTTTTTT

D gene: .
J gene: TRBJ1-2
V gene: TRBV5-1
clone size: .
CDR3 protein: CASSTSPKGGVGAGYTF
CDR3 DNA: TGCGCCAGCAGCACATCACCCAAGGGCGGGGTTGGGGCTGGCTACACCTTC

D gene: TRBD2
J gene: TRBJ2-5
V gene: TRBV5-1
clone size: .
CDR3 protein: CASSPTSPETQYF
CDR3 DNA: TGCGCCAGCAGCCCGACTAGCCCAGAGACCCAGTACTTC

D gene: TRBD1
J gene: TRBJ1-6
V gene: TRBV14
clone size: .
CDR3 protein: CASSQGQGGFSPLHF
CDR3 DNA: TGTGCCAGCAGCCAAGGACAGGGAGGCTTTTCACCCCTCCACTTT

D gene: TRBD1
J gene: TRBJ1-2
V gene: TRBV9
clone size: .
CDR3 protein: CAISPRTGVNYGYTF
CDR3 DNA: TGTGCCATCAGCCCCCGGACAGGAGTGAACTATGGCTACACCTTC

D gene: TRBD1
J gene: TRBJ1-2
V gene: TRBV9
clone size: .
CDR3 protein: CASSLETQGYGYTF
CDR3 DNA: TGTGCCAGCAGCCTCGAAACACAGGGGTACGGCTACACCTTC

D gene: .
J gene: TRBJ1-5
V gene: TRBV19
clone size: few
CDR3 protein: CASSIMGYNQPQHF
CDR3 DNA: TGTGCCAGTAGTATAATGGGCTACAATCAGCCCCAGCATTTT

D gene: .
J gene: TRBJ1-2
V gene: TRBV29-1
clone size: .
CDR3 protein: CSVGGDGYGYTF
CDR3 DNA: TGCAGCGTGGGGGGGGATGGCTATGGCTACACCTTC

D gene: TRBD2
J gene: TRBJ2-3
V gene: TRBV5-1
clone size: .
CDR3 protein: CASSPGTSGLTDTQYF
CDR3 DNA: TGCGCCAGCAGCCCAGGGACTAGCGGGCTCACAGATACGCAGTATTTT

D gene: TRBD1
J gene: TRBJ1-1
V gene: TRBV18
clone size: .
CDR3 protein: CASSPPLFSGTGNFSLLYTEAFF
CDR3 DNA: TGTGCCAGCTCACCACCGCTTTTCTCCGGGACAGGGAATTTTTCCCTATTATACACTGAAGCTTTCTTT

D gene: TRBD2
J gene: TRBJ2-3
V gene: TRBV5-1
clone size: .
CDR3 protein: CASSLALTSGRNTDTQYF
CDR3 DNA: TGCGCCAGCAGCTTGGCCCTCACTAGCGGGAGGAACACAGATACGCAGTATTTT

D gene: .
J gene: TRBJ1-2
V gene: TRBV7-2
clone size: .
CDR3 protein: CASSLDGDYGYTF
CDR3 DNA: TGTGCCAGCAGCTTAGACGGGGACTATGGCTACACCTTC

D gene: TRBD1
J gene: TRBJ1-1
V gene: TRBV10-3
clone size: .
CDR3 protein: CAISGDREVITEAFF
CDR3 DNA: TGTGCCATCAGTGGGGACAGGGAGGTAATCACTGAAGCTTTCTTT

D gene: TRBD1
J gene: TRBJ2-7
V gene: TRBV11-2
clone size: .
CDR3 protein: CASSAGTGGWQYF
CDR3 DNA: TGTGCCAGCAGCGCAGGGACAGGGGGCTGGCAGTACTTC

D gene: .
J gene: TRBJ2-1
V gene: TRBV7-3
clone size: .
CDR3 protein: CASSLNSWLGSSSYNEQFF
CDR3 DNA: TGTGCCAGCAGCTTAAATAGTTGGCTCGGGTCGAGCTCCTACAATGAGCAGTTCTTC

D gene: .
J gene: TRBJ2-7
V gene: TRBV10-3
clone size: once
CDR3 protein: CAISESGASYEQYF
CDR3 DNA: TGTGCCATCAGTGAGTCGGGGGCATCCTACGAGCAGTACTTC

D gene: .
J gene: TRBJ1-1
V gene: TRBV5-1
clone size: .
CDR3 protein: CASSLFLGGSTEAFF
CDR3 DNA: TGCGCCAGCAGCTTATTCTTGGGGGGGAGCACTGAAGCTTTCTTT

D gene: TRBD1
J gene: TRBJ2-7
V gene: TRBV27
clone size: few
CDR3 protein: CASSLSPDRGVEQYF
CDR3 DNA: TGTGCCAGCAGTTTATCCCCTGACAGGGGGGTCGAGCAGTACTTC